The rows below give T cell receptor beta chains drawn from one sample of a study of human T cells and chemical hapten exposure. A single record per CDR3 protein comes from TCRdb applying MiXCR to the RACE reads. Among roughly 250,000 distinct CDR3 sequences listed, about 8.1% were seen once. The specimen was whole blood, collected in connection with sensitization to the hapten diphenylcyclopropenone (DPC). These receptor sequences come from a woman aged 40 to 50 with alopecia areata. Some clones in this sample may be carry-over from other donors' samples. Both conserved end residues are part of each CDR3. D genes are given only for firm matches. A row's size may be missing; if present it is once, few, many or a size class.

cdr3_nt,cdr3_aa,clone_size,j_call,v_call,d_call
TGTGCCAGCAGTTTAGCGATGGGGTCCTACGAGCAGTACTTC,CASSLAMGSYEQYF,NA,TRBJ2-7,TRBV28,NA
TGTGCCAGCAGCTGGGACAGGGCAAGTGGAAACACCATATATTTT,CASSWDRASGNTIYF,few,TRBJ1-3,TRBV6-5,TRBD1
TGTGCCAGCAGTGACCCCAGCTTAGGTGAAAAACTGTTTTTT,CASSDPSLGEKLFF,many,TRBJ1-4,TRBV6-1,NA
TGCGCCAGCAGCCCAAATCCCGGGACAGTCCTTGAGCCCCAGCATTTT,CASSPNPGTVLEPQHF,NA,TRBJ1-5,TRBV4-1,TRBD1
TGTGCCACCAGCAGAGGATCCGGAGAAGAGACCCAGTACTTC,CATSRGSGEETQYF,NA,TRBJ2-5,TRBV15,NA
TGTGCCAGCAGCTTACGGGAAAATGAGCAGTTCTTC,CASSLRENEQFF,NA,TRBJ2-1,TRBV5-5,NA
TGTGCCAGCAGTTTGGGGGGCCTCTCCTACGAGCAGTACTTC,CASSLGGLSYEQYF,few,TRBJ2-7,TRBV28,NA
TGTGCCAGCAGTCCGGGACTAGCGGACCAAGAGACCCAGTACTTC,CASSPGLADQETQYF,NA,TRBJ2-5,TRBV6-2/TRBV6-3,TRBD2
TGTGCCAGCAGTGCTCTTCGAGGAAGCGGGGAGCTGTTTTTT,CASSALRGSGELFF,NA,TRBJ2-2,TRBV6-2/TRBV6-3,NA
TGTGCCAGCAGTGGCTGGGTTGAAGCTTTCTTT,CASSGWVEAFF,NA,TRBJ1-1,TRBV2,NA
TGTGCCAGCAGTCAGTCGACAGGGGGAAATTCACCCCTCCACTTT,CASSQSTGGNSPLHF,few,TRBJ1-6,TRBV27,TRBD1
TGTGCCAGCAGCTTATCCCAGACCTTAATCTACAATGAGCAGTTCTTC,CASSLSQTLIYNEQFF,many,TRBJ2-1,TRBV7-9,NA
TGTGCCAGCTCACCAGATTGGAAGAACACTGAAGCTTTCTTT,CASSPDWKNTEAFF,NA,TRBJ1-1,TRBV18,NA
TGTGCCAGCAGCGTAGCGGTGGGAGGGGAGACCCAGTACTTC,CASSVAVGGETQYF,many,TRBJ2-5,TRBV9,TRBD2
TGTGCCAGCAGTCTAGGGAACTACGAGCAGTACTTC,CASSLGNYEQYF,many,TRBJ2-7,TRBV28,NA
TGTGCCAGCAGTTTAAGACCTCCGGGACAGGGACCCTACGAGCAGTACTTC,CASSLRPPGQGPYEQYF,NA,TRBJ2-7,TRBV12-3/TRBV12-4,TRBD1
TGTGCCAGCAGCTTAGCTAAATGGGACCTCAATTCACCCCTCCACTTT,CASSLAKWDLNSPLHF,few,TRBJ1-6,TRBV7-8,NA
TGTGCCACCAGCAGGGGAGGGGACTTGAGGACAGATACGCAGTATTTT,CATSRGGDLRTDTQYF,many,TRBJ2-3,TRBV15,TRBD2
TGTGCCAGCAGCCCCGGGGCCAATGAGCAGTTCTTC,CASSPGANEQFF,medium-sized,TRBJ2-1,TRBV28,NA
TGTGCCAGCAGACCCGGACGGAGCTCCTACGAGCAGTACTTC,CASRPGRSSYEQYF,few,TRBJ2-7,TRBV12-3/TRBV12-4,NA